This TCR beta chain originates from a study of T cell repertoires in cytomegalovirus infection. The overall study: HLA-B-restricted CMV epitopes that are well studied were used alongside recently identified HLA-C-restricted ones. A matching HLA type, together with CMV infection, was signaled by public TCR beta signatures. Whole-study results and caveats: Pooled public TCR beta family frequency picked out CMV carriers with the relevant HLA.

Comments on this clonotype: The antigen is unknown.

Via MiXCR, TCRdb re-called the reads, giving one row per CDR3 protein. Among around 100,000 distinct CDR3 sequences listed, over 40% were seen once. Germline V gene data show CDR1 as SGHAT and CDR2 as FQNNGV. CDR3 length: 15 amino acids. Trimming took 0 bases from V and 3 from J, leaving 12 bases between them. The receptor was derived from a human donor in good health (CMV status not recorded). Some clones in this sample may be carry-over from other donors' samples. The genes are TRBV11-2 and TRBJ2-7; D gene unclear. The material sequenced was CD8+ T cells from cultured PBMCs, taken from culture after CMV antigen stimulation. The CDR3 region is CASSLDGQSIYEQYF. The CDR3 DNA sequence: TGTGCCAGCAGCTTAGATGGGCAAAGCATCTACGAGCAGTACTTC.